A single sample gave rise to the 26 T cell receptor beta chains below, sequenced in a study of control samples from healthy donors and cancer patients. The data were produced by immunoSEQ multiplex PCR, yet TCRdb's version contains in-frame clones alone and is incomplete. This table has 90,000 or so clones, roughly nine tenths appearing once. Sequenced input: blood. Receptors originate from a woman aged 60 to 75 in good health.

V usage is TRBV7-9 and J usage is TRBJ2-7; 9 positions agree with TRBD1. The CDR3 has 15 residues. Germline V gives CDR1 SEHNR, CDR2 FQNEAQ (reference sequence). V dropped 4 bases and J dropped 5; count of bases not matched to a gene: 9. The CDR3 reads CASSSRTGVNHEQYF. The CDR3 nucleotides are TGTGCCAGCAGCTCACGGACAGGGGTAAACCACGAGCAGTACTTC.

The chain links TRBV18 to TRBJ1-1; D is ambiguous. This CDR3 has 16 amino acids. V was clipped by 4 bases and J by 0 bases, with 15 bases between them. Looked up from germline, CDR1 is KGHSH and CDR2 is LQKENI. CDR3 nucleotides: TGTGCCAGCTCACTACAGTTACAGCCACTGAACACTGAAGCTTTCTTT. Translation: CASSLQLQPLNTEAFF. The whole variable domain, remainder taken from reference TRBV18 and TRBJ1-1, is NAGVMQNPRHLVRRRGQEARLRCSPMKGHSHVYWYRQLPEEGLKFMVYLQKENIIDESGMPKERFSAEFPKEGPSILRIQQVVRGDSAAYFCASSLQLQPLNTEAFFGQGTRLTVV.

The V and J genes are TRBV6-1 and TRBJ1-2; a weak D match, TRBD1 (6 bases). Trimming cost V 0 bases and J 4 bases, with 12 bases left between them. The CDR3 is 15 amino acids. CDR1 is MNHNS, CDR2 SASEGT, per germline. The CDR3 DNA follows: TGTGCCAGCAGTGAAGCATGGTCGGGGGCCTATGGCTACACCTTC. Amino acids: CASSEAWSGAYGYTF.

The chain employs TRBV6-5 and TRBJ2-1; the match to TRBD2 covers 8 bases. Germline values: CDR1 MNHEY, CDR2 SVGAGI. The V gene end was trimmed by 2 bases and the J gene end by 9 bases; junction bases not matched to a gene: 9. The CDR3 has 15 amino acids. The CDR3 protein is CASSYHGLASSEQFF. The CDR3 nucleotides are TGTGCCAGCAGTTACCACGGACTAGCCTCCAGTGAGCAGTTCTTC.

This chain connects TRBV5-1 to TRBJ1-2; 7 nucleotides align to TRBD1. CDR1 is SGHRS, CDR2 YFSETQ, per germline. CDR3 length: 13 residues. Trimming at V came to 4 bases and at J to 5 bases, leaving 5 bases not matched to a gene. As DNA, the CDR3 is TGCGCCAGCAGCCCTGGACAGGAGTATGGCTACACCTTC. Translation: CASSPGQEYGYTF.

This chain joins TRBV5-1 and TRBJ2-3, with D maybe TRBD2 (6 bases). Trimming shortened V by 0 bases and J by 5 bases, and 16 bases separated the two germline ends. The CDR3 has 16 residues. Germline values: CDR1 SGHRS, CDR2 YFSETQ. The chain's CDR3 is CASSLGPSAGLDTQYF. The CDR3 DNA reads TGCGCCAGCAGCTTGGGCCCCTCGGCGGGGTTAGATACGCAGTATTTT. The entire variable domain, with the rest obtained from reference TRBV5-1 and TRBJ2-3, is as follows: KAGVTQTPRYLIKTRGQQVTLSCSPISGHRSVSWYQQTPGQGLQFLFEYFSETQRNKGNFPGRFSGRQFSNSRSEMNVSTLELGDSALYLCASSLGPSAGLDTQYFGPGTRLTVL.

V gene TRBV25-1 combines with J gene TRBJ1-2; D ambiguous. The CDR3 spans 13 residues. The V and J ends lost 6 bases and 4 bases respectively, with 12 bases between them. The V gene's germline CDR1 is MGHDK and CDR2 SYGVNS. The CDR3 protein is CASRDGPGYGYTF. As DNA, the CDR3 is TGTGCCAGCAGGGACGGACCCGGCTATGGCTACACCTTC.

This chain connects TRBV18 to TRBJ1-2, with 10 nucleotides matching TRBD1. In germline, CDR1 is KGHSH, CDR2 LQKENI. The V gene end was trimmed by 6 bases and the J gene end by 7 bases; junction bases not matched to a gene: 11. This CDR3 comprises 15 residues. The CDR3: CASSVGQGKNIGYTF. Here the CDR3 DNA reads TGTGCCAGCTCTGTGGGACAGGGGAAAAATATTGGCTACACCTTC. The whole variable domain, remainder taken from reference TRBV18 and TRBJ1-2, is NAGVMQNPRHLVRRRGQEARLRCSPMKGHSHVYWYRQLPEEGLKFMVYLQKENIIDESGMPKERFSAEFPKEGPSILRIQQVVRGDSAAYFCASSVGQGKNIGYTFGSGTRLTVV.

The chain combines TRBV5-1 with TRBJ2-7; D is perhaps TRBD2 (6 bases). The CDR3 has 13 amino acids. Trimming removed 1 base at V and 3 bases at J, with 8 bases between. CDR1 and CDR2 (germline): SGHRS, YFSETQ. This chain's CDR3 is CASSLWGGYEQYF. CDR3 DNA sequence: TGCGCCAGCAGCTTGTGGGGAGGCTACGAGCAGTACTTC.

In nucleotides, the CDR3 is TGCGCCAGCAGCCGGGGACTAGCGGGATTGGGGGAGCAGTACTTC. Translation gives CASSRGLAGLGEQYF. The V and J genes are TRBV4-1 and TRBJ2-7, with 13 bases lining up with TRBD2. This CDR3 is built from 15 residues. V shed 4 bases and J 7 bases; nucleotides not matched to a gene: 7. The germline V gene encodes CDR1 MGHRA and CDR2 YSYEKL.

This clone was detected a few times. This rearrangement joins TRBV4-1 to TRBJ2-7, with 8 nucleotides matching TRBD2. This CDR3 has 15 amino acids. Germline lookup yields CDR1 MGHRA and CDR2 YSYEKL. The V gene end was trimmed by 1 base and the J gene end by 3 bases; junction bases not matched to a gene: 5. Written as DNA, the CDR3 is TGCGCCAGCAGCCAAGGAGGCGCGGGGGGCTACGAGCAGTACTTC. Amino acid sequence: CASSQGGAGGYEQYF.

This chain joins TRBV7-9 and TRBJ1-3; no firm D call. The germline V gene encodes CDR1 SEHNR and CDR2 FQNEAQ (reference sequence). V lost 0 bases and J 4 bases, leaving 10 bases between the germline ends. The CDR3 is 15 residues long. The CDR3 reads CASSLAGVAGNTIYF. CDR3 bases: TGTGCCAGCAGCTTAGCTGGGGTGGCGGGAAACACCATATATTTT.

The rearrangement uses TRBV29-1 and TRBJ1-2, with 7 bases identical to TRBD1. Germline V gives CDR1 SQVTM, CDR2 ANQGSEA. The CDR3 loop spans 11 amino acids. The ends lost 3 bases at V and 8 bases at J; junction bases unmatched: 3. The CDR3 region is CSVDTGVGYTF. The CDR3 nucleotides are TGCAGCGTTGATACAGGGGTCGGCTACACCTTC.

V and J are TRBV14 and TRBJ2-2, with D perhaps matching TRBD1 (5 bases). V lost 3 bases to trimming and J lost 6 bases, with 14 bases between them. Per the germline V gene, CDR1 is SGHDN and CDR2 is FVKESK. This CDR3 comprises 15 residues. CDR3 coding DNA: TGTGCCAGCAGCCAGACTCAGGGTTATGCCGGGGAGCTGTTTTTT. This codes for CASSQTQGYAGELFF.

The chain has TRBV6-6 and TRBJ1-3; D remains unclear. The CDR3 length is 13 residues. Trimming pared 5 bases from V and 8 bases from J, leaving 13 bases between. The germline gives CDR1 MNHNY, CDR2 SVGAGI (reference sequence). CDR3 nucleotides: TGTGCCAGCAGTGCGGAGTTAGGATACACCATATATTTT. It codes for CASSAELGYTIYF.

This rearrangement joins TRBV18 to TRBJ2-3, with D maybe TRBD2 (6 bases). V was cut by 2 bases and J by 2 bases, with 20 bases left in between. In germline, CDR1 is KGHSH, CDR2 LQKENI. This CDR3 spans 18 amino acids. In nucleotides, the CDR3 is TGTGCCAGCTCACCAGGGGCTAGCGCCCGACCAACCACAGATACGCAGTATTTT. Translation: CASSPGASARPTTDTQYF.

This clone was seen once. This chain connects TRBV5-6 to TRBJ2-7; weak D call: TRBD1 (6 bases). The V gene's germline CDR1 is SGHDT and CDR2 YYEEEE. The CDR3 sequence is 14 residues long. Trimming left V 4 bases short and J 3 bases short, with 14 bases between. CDR3 coding DNA: TGTGCCAGCAGCCTACAGGGAAGGGTCTACGAGCAGTACTTC. Protein: CASSLQGRVYEQYF.

The gene calls are TRBV30 and TRBJ2-7, with D possibly matching TRBD1 (5 bases). The CDR3 runs to 11 residues. The V gene lost 5 bases and the J gene lost 6 bases, with 11 bases spanning the gap. Germline loops: CDR1 GTSNPN, CDR2 SVGIG (reference sequence). CDR3 region: CAWEGEGEQYF. CDR3 bases: TGTGCCTGGGAAGGGGAAGGCGAGCAGTACTTC.

V is TRBV7-8 and J is TRBJ2-7, with a weak D call TRBD1 (6 bases). The germline CDR1 and CDR2 sequences are SGHVS and FQNEAQ. The CDR3 contains 14 residues. V lost 5 bases and J lost 2, with 13 bases in between. The CDR3 bases are TGTGCCAGCAGCCTGGACAGATTTACCTACGAGCAGTACTTC. It is translated as CASSLDRFTYEQYF. Using reference TRBV7-8 and TRBJ2-7 for the parts outside the CDR3, the full variable domain is GAGVSQSPRYKVAKRGQDVALRCDPISGHVSLFWYQQALGQGPEFLTYFQNEAQLDKSGLPSDRFFAERPEGSVSTLKIQRTQQEDSAVYLCASSLDRFTYEQYFGPGTRLTVT.

A single count supports this clone. The chain recombines TRBV2 with TRBJ1-1; D is unresolved. CDR1 and CDR2 from the germline V gene are SNHLY and FYNNEI. This CDR3 has 14 amino acids. Trimming stripped 4 bases from V and 0 bases from J, with 9 bases between. CDR3 DNA sequence: TGTGCCAGCAGTGTACGTCAGGTGAACACTGAAGCTTTCTTT. Protein sequence: CASSVRQVNTEAFF.

The chain employs TRBV6-2 or TRBV6-3 and TRBJ2-7; 13 bases agree with TRBD2. Germline loops: CDR1 MNHEY, CDR2 SVGEGT. V trimming: 6 bases; J trimming: 5 bases; junction bases outside the gene matches: 7. The CDR3 length is 15 residues. The CDR3: CASSPRTSGRNEQYF. CDR3 DNA sequence: TGTGCCAGCAGCCCGAGGACTAGCGGGAGAAACGAGCAGTACTTC.

The chain couples TRBV18 to TRBJ2-7, with 9 positions matching TRBD1. The germline CDR1 and CDR2 sequences are KGHSH and LQKENI. The ends lost 8 bases at V and 2 bases at J; junction bases unmatched: 10. The CDR3 is 15 amino acids. The CDR3 DNA reads as TGTGCCAGCGCAACGGGCGGGACAGGGACCTACGAGCAGTACTTC. Protein: CASATGGTGTYEQYF.

The chain combines TRBV6-6 with TRBJ1-1; D not resolved. The CDR3 length is 14 residues. Germline-derived CDR1 and CDR2 are MNHNY and SVGAGI (reference sequence). V was cut by 2 bases and J by 1 base, with 8 bases left in between. CDR3: CASSYLAGNTEAFF. CDR3 DNA: TGTGCCAGCAGTTACCTCGCGGGGAACACTGAAGCTTTCTTT.

Turning to this clone: The same CDR3 can be traced to other DNA sequences in this sample. The chain employs TRBV7-2 and TRBJ2-7; 11 bases are a match to TRBD1. Germline values: CDR1 SGHTA, CDR2 FQGNSA. The ends lost 5 bases at V and 11 bases at J; junction bases unmatched: 2. CDR3 length: 11 amino acids. The DNA for the CDR3 is TGTGCCAGCAGCCTGGGACAGGGGGAGTACTTC. Its translation is CASSLGQGEYF.

The chain combines TRBV27 with TRBJ2-2, with TRBD2 identical over 12 bases. Germline-derived CDR1 and CDR2 are MNHEY and SMNVEV (reference sequence). The V gene end was trimmed by 5 bases and the J gene end by 6 bases; junction bases not matched to a gene: 4. CDR3 length equals 15 residues. The CDR3 DNA sequence: TGTGCCAGCAGTCGACTAGCGGGAGTTTCCGGGGAGCTGTTTTTT. This translates into CASSRLAGVSGELFF.

This clone is a singleton in its sample. The chain is built from TRBV20-1 and TRBJ2-7; D remains unclear. Germline V CDR1 and CDR2: DFQATT, SNEGSKA (reference sequence). The CDR3 covers 11 residues. V shed 1 base and J shed 6 bases, with 7 bases lying between them. The DNA for the CDR3 is TGCAGTGCTAGAGTAATGGGCGAGCAGTACTTC. It encodes CSARVMGEQYF.